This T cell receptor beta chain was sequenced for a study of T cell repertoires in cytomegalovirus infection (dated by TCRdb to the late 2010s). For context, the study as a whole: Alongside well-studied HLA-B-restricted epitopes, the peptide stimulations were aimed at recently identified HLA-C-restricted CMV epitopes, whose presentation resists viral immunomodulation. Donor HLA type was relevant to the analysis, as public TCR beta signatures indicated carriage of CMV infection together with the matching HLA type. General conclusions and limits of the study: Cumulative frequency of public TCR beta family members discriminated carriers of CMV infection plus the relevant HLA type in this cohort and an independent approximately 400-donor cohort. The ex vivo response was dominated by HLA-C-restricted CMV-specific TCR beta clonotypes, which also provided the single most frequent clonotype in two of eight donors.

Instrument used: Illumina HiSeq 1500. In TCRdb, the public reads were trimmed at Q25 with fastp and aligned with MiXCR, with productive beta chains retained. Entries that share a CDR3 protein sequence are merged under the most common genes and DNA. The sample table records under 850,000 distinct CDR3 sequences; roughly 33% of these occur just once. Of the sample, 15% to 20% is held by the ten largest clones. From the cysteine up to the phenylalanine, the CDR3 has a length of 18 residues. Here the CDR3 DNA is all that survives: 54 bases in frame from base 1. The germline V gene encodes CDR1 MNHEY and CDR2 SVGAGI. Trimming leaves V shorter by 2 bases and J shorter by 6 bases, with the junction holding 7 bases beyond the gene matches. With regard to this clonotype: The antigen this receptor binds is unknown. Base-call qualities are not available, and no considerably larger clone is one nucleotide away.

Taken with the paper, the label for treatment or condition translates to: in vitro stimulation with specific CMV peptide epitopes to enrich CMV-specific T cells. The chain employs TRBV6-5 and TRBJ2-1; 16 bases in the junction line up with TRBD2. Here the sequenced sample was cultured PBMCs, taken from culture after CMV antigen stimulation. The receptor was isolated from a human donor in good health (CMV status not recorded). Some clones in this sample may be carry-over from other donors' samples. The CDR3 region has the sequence CASSYRPGTSGRANEQFF. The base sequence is TGTGCCAGCAGTTACCGTCCCGGGACTAGCGGGAGGGCCAATGAGCAGTTCTTC.